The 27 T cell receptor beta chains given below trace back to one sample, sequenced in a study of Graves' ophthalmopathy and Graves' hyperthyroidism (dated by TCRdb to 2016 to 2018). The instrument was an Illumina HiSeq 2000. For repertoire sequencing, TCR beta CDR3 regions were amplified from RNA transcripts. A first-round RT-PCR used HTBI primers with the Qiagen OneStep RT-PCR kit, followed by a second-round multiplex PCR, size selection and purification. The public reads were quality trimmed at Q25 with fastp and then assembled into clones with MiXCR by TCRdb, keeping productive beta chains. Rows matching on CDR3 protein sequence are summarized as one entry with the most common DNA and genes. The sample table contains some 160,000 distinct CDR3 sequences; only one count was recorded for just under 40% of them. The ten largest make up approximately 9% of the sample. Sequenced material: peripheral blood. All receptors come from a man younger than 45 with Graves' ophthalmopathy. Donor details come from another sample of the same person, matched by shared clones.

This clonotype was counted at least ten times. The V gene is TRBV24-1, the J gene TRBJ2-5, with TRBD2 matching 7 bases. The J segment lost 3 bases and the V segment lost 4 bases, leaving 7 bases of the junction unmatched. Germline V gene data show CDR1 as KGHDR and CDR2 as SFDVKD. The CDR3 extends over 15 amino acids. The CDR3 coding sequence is TGTGCCACCAGTGAGCGGGAGTCCTTTAAAGAGACCCAGTACTTC. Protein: CATSERESFKETQYF.

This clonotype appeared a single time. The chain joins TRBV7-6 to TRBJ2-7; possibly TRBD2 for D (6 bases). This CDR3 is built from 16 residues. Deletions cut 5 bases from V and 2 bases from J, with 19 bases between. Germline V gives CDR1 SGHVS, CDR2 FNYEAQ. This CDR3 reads CASSPRGGSGPYEQYF. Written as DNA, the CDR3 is TGTGCCAGCAGCCCCCGGGGAGGTAGCGGCCCCTACGAGCAGTACTTC.

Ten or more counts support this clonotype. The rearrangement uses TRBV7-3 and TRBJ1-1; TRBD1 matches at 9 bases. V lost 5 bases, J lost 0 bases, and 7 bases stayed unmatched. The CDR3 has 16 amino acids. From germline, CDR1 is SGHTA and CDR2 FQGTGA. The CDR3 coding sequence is TGTGCCAGCAGCCCCCAAGGACAGGGGATGAACACTGAAGCTTTCTTT. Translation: CASSPQGQGMNTEAFF. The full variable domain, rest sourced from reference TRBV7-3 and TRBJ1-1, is GAGVSQTPSNKVTEKGKYVELRCDPISGHTALYWYRQSLGQGPEFLIYFQGTGAADDSGLPNDRFFAVRPEGSVSTLKIQRTERGDSAVYLCASSPQGQGMNTEAFFGQGTRLTVV.

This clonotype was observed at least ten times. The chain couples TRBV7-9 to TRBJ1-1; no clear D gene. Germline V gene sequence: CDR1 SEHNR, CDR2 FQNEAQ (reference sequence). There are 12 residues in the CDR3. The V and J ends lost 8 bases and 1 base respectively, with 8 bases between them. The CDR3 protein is CASGVQNTEAFF. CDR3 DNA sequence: TGTGCCAGCGGTGTACAGAACACTGAAGCTTTCTTT.

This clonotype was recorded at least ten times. CDR3 sequence reads: CASSPRTGGQGNGYTF. CDR3 nucleotides: TGTGCCAGCAGTCCGCGGACAGGAGGACAGGGTAACGGCTACACCTTC. V gene TRBV12-3 or TRBV12-4 combines with J gene TRBJ1-2; 8 nucleotides line up with TRBD1. The CDR3 contains 16 residues. V trimming: 5 bases; J trimming: 8 bases; junction bases outside the gene matches: 16.

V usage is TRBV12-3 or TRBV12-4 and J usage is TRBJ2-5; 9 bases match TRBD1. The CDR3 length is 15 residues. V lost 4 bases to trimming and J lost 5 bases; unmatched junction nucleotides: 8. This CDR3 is CASSSGTGSRETQYF. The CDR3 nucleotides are TGTGCCAGCAGTTCCGGGACAGGGTCTAGGGAGACCCAGTACTTC.

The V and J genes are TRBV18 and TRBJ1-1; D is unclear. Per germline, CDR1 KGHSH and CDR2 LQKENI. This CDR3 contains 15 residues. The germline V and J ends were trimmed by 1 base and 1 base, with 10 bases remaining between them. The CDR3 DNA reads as TGTGCCAGCTCACCACGTACTCAGACGAACACTGAAGCTTTCTTT. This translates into CASSPRTQTNTEAFF.

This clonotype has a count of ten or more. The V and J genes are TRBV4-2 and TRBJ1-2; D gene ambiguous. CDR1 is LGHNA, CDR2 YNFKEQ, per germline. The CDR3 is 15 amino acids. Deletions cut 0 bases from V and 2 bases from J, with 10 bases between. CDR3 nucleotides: TGTGCCAGCAGCCAAGAGGCGGCCACGAACTATGGCTACACCTTC. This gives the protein CASSQEAATNYGYTF.

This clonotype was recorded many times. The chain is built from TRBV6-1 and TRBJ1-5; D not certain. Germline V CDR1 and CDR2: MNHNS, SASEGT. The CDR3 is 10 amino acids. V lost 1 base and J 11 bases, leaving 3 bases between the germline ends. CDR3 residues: CASSEEAQHF. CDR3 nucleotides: TGTGCCAGCAGTGAAGAGGCCCAGCATTTT.

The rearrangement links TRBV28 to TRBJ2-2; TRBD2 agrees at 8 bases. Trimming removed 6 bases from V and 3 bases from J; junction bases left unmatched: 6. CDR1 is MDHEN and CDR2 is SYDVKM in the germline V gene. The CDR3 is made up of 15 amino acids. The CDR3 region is CASSWGLGDTGELFF. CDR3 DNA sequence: TGTGCCAGCAGCTGGGGACTAGGGGACACCGGGGAGCTGTTTTTT.

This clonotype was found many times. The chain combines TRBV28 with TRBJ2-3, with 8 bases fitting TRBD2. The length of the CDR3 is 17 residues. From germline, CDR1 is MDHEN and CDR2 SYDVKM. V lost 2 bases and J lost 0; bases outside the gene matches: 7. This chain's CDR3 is CASSLLVSGASTDTQYF. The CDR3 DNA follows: TGTGCCAGCAGTTTACTCGTTAGCGGGGCAAGCACAGATACGCAGTATTTT.

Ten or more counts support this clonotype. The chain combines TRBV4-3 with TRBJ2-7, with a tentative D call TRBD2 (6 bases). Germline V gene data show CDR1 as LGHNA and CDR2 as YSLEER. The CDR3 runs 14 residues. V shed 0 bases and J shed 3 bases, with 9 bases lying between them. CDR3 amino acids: CASSQETSDYEQYF. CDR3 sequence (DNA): TGCGCCAGCAGCCAAGAGACTAGTGACTACGAGCAGTACTTC.

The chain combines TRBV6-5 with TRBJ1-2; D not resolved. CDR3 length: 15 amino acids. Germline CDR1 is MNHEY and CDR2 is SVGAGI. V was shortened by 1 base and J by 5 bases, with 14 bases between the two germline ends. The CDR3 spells CASSYYPVVGYGYTF. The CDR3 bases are TGTGCCAGCAGTTACTACCCGGTTGTAGGGTATGGCTACACCTTC.

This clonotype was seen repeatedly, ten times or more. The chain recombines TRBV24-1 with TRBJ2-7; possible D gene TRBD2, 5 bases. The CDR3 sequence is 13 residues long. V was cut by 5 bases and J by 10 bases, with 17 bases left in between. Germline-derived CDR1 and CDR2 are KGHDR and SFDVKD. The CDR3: CATSVSGIAEQYF. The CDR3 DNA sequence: TGTGCCACCAGTGTCTCCGGGATTGCGGAACAGTACTTC.

In DNA, the CDR3 is TGTGCCAGCAGCTTAGGGCCTCAAGACAGTCTCGAGCAGTACTTC. Its protein is CASSLGPQDSLEQYF. The chain couples TRBV11-2 to TRBJ2-7; perhaps TRBD1 as D (5 bases). Germline CDR1 is SGHAT and CDR2 is FQNNGV. The V gene lost 1 base and the J gene lost 6 bases, with 16 bases spanning the gap. The CDR3 sequence is 15 residues long.

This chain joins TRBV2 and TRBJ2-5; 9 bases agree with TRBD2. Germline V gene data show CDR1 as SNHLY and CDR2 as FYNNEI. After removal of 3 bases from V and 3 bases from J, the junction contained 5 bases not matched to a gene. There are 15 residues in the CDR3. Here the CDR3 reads CASSDGSGGKETQYF. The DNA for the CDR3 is TGTGCCAGCAGTGATGGTAGCGGGGGAAAAGAGACCCAGTACTTC.

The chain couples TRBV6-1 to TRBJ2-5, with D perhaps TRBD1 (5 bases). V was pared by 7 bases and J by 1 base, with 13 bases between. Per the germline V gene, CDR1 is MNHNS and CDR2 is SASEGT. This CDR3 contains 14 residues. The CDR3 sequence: CASTPSGIQETQYF. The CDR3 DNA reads TGTGCCAGCACACCCTCAGGGATCCAAGAGACCCAGTACTTC.

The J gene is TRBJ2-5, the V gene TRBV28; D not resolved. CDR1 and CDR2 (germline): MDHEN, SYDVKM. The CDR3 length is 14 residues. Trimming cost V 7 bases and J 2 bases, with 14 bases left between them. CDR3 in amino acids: CASNYHGSQETQYF. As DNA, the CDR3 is TGTGCCAGCAATTACCACGGGTCGCAAGAGACCCAGTACTTC.

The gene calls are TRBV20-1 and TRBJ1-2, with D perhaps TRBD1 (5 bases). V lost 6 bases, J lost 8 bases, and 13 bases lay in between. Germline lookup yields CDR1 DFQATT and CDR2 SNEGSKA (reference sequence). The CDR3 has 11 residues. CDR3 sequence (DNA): TGCAGTGCCACTCAGGGATACGGCTACACCTTC. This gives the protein CSATQGYGYTF.

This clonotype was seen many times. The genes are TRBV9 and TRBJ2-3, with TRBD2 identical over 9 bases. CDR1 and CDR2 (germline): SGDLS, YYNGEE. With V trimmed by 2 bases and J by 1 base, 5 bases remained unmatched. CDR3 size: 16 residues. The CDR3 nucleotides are TGTGCCAGCAGCGTGGGTGTAGCGGGGGGCACAGATACGCAGTATTTT. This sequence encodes CASSVGVAGGTDTQYF.

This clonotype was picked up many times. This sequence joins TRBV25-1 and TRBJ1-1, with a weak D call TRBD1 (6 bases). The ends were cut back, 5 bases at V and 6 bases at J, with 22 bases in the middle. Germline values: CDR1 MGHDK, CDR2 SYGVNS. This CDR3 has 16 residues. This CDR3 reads CASSKQSTTGKPEAFF. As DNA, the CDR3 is TGTGCCAGCAGTAAGCAATCTACCACAGGGAAACCTGAAGCTTTCTTT.

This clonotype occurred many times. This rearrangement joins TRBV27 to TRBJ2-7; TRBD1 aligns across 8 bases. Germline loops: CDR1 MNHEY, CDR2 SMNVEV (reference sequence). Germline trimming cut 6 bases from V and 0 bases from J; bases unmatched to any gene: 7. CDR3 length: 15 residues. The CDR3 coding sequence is TGTGCCAGCAGGAAATCCCAGGGGGCCTCCTACGAGCAGTACTTC. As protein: CASRKSQGASYEQYF.

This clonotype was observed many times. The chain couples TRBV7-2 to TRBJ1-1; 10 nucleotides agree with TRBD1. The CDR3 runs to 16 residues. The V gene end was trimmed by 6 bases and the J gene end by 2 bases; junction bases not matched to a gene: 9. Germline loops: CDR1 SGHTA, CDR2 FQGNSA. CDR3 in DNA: TGTGCCAGCAGTCCGGGACAGGGGAGAGGAAACACTGAAGCTTTCTTT. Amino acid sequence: CASSPGQGRGNTEAFF.

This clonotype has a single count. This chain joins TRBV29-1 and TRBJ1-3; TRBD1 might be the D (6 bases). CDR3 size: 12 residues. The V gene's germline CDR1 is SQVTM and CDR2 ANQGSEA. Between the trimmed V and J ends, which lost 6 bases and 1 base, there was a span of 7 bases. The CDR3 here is CSVRGSGNTIYF. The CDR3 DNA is TGCAGCGTCAGGGGATCTGGAAACACCATATATTTT.

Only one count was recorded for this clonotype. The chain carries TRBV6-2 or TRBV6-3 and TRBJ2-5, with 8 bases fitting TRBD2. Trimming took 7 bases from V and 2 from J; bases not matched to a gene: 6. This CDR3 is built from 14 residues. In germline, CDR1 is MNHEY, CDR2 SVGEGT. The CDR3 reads CASKPLAEQETQYF. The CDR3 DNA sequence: TGTGCCAGCAAACCACTAGCGGAACAAGAGACCCAGTACTTC.

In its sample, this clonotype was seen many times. Written as DNA, the CDR3 is TGTGCCAGCAGTGGCGGGGATACCGGGGAGCTGTTTTTT. Its protein product is CASSGGDTGELFF. V and J are TRBV6-4 and TRBJ2-2, with a possible D match to TRBD2 (6 bases). V was clipped by 4 bases and J by 5 bases, with 8 bases between them. Germline V gives CDR1 MRHNA, CDR2 SNTAGT. The CDR3 is 13 amino acids.

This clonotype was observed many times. The CDR3 loop reads CASSWGQSGTMRYTF. In DNA, the CDR3 is TGTGCCAGCAGTTGGGGACAGTCGGGTACTATGCGTTACACCTTC. V is TRBV6-5 and J is TRBJ1-2; 7 bases fit TRBD1. This CDR3 spans 15 amino acids. Germline CDR1 MNHEY, CDR2 SVGAGI. Germline trimming cut 4 bases from V and 11 bases from J; bases unmatched to any gene: 16.